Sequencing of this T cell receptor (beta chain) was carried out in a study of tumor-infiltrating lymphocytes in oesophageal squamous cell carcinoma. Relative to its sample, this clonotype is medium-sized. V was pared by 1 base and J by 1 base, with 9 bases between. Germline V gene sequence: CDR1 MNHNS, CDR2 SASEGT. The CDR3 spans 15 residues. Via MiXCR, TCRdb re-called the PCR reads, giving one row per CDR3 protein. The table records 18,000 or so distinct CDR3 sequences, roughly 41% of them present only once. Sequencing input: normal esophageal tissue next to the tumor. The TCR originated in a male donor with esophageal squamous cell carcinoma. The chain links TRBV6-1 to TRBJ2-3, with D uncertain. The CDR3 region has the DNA TGTGCCAGCAGTGAAGAGGCTGGGGGCACAGATACGCAGTATTTT. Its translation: CASSEEAGGTDTQYF.